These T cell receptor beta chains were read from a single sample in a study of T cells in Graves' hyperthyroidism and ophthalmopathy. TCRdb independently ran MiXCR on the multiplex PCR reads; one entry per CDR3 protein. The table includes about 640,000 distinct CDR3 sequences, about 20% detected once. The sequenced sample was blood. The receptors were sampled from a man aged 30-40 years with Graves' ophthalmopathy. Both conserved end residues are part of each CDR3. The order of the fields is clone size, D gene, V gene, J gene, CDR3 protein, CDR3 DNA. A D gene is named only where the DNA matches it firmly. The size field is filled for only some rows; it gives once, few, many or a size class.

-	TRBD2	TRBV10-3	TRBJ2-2	CAISVEWSGRANTGELFF	TGTGCCATCAGTGTTGAATGGAGCGGGAGGGCCAACACCGGGGAGCTGTTTTTT
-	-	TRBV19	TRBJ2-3	CASALQGSDRDTQYF	TGTGCCAGTGCGCTACAGGGTTCGGACCGGGATACGCAGTATTTT
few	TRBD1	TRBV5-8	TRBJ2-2	CASRNAGTATGELFF	TGTGCCAGCAGAAATGCCGGGACAGCCACCGGGGAGCTGTTTTTT
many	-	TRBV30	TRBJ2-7	CAWSRGSNYEQYF	TGTGCCTGGTCAAGGGGGTCTAACTACGAGCAGTACTTC
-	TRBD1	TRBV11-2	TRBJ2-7	CASSPYSGTGSYEQYF	TGTGCCAGCAGCCCTTATTCCGGGACAGGGTCCTACGAGCAGTACTTC
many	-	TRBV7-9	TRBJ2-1	CASSLAGPYNEQFF	TGCGCCAGCAGCTTGGCGGGACCCTACAATGAGCAGTTCTTC
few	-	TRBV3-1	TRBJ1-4	CASSQVGRDEKLFF	TGTGCCAGCAGCCAAGTCGGAAGGGATGAAAAACTGTTTTTT
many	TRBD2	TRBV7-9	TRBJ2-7	CASSFPGLAGGRDEQYF	TGTGCCAGCAGCTTTCCGGGACTAGCGGGAGGAAGAGACGAGCAGTACTTC
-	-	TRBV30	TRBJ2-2	CASALGGTGELFF	TGTGCCTCTGCGTTGGGGGGCACCGGGGAGCTGTTTTTT
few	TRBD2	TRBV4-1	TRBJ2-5	CASSQGLAGGRYQETQYF	TGCGCCAGCAGCCAAGGGCTAGCGGGAGGCCGGTACCAAGAGACCCAGTACTTC
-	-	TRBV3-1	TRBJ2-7	CASSQDPGVDEQYF	TGTGCCAGCAGCCAAGATCCGGGGGTTGACGAGCAGTACTTC
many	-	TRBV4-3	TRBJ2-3	CASSQGSTDTQYF	TGCGCCAGCAGCCAGGGAAGCACAGATACGCAGTATTTT
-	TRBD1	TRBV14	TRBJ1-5	CASSLTDLGQGSNQPQHF	TGTGCCAGCAGCCTTACCGACCTAGGACAGGGAAGCAATCAGCCCCAGCATTTT
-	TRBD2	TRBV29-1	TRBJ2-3	CSVASGSWTDTQYF	TGCAGCGTTGCGAGCGGGAGTTGGACAGATACGCAGTATTTT
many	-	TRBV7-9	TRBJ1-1	CASSQDYNTEAFF	TGTGCCAGCAGCCAAGATTACAACACTGAAGCTTTCTTT
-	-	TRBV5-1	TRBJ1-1	CASSLGPLYTEAFF	TGCGCCAGCAGCTTGGGACCTCTTTACACTGAAGCTTTCTTT